Here is one T cell receptor beta chain with its context. The antigen it recognizes is unknown. Nothing much larger sits one base from this clone, and base qualities are not available. High-throughput TCR beta sequencing profiled peripheral blood CD8+ and CD4+ T cells from healthy donors, Susac syndrome patients and multiple sclerosis patients. Treatment-naive patients with stable or active relapsing-remitting disease fulfilling revised McDonald criteria were used as multiple sclerosis controls. Bulk CD8+ and CD4+ T cells were purified magnetically by negative isolation, whereas CD8+ TEMRA cells were enriched by FACS. Blood was drawn into EDTA tubes, processed within 24 hours, and PBMCs were isolated by density gradient centrifugation. PBMCs intended for TCR sequencing were cryopreserved in liquid nitrogen and were subsequently thawed in a 37 degrees C water bath. Purity of sorted or isolated CD4+, CD8+ and CD8+ TEMRA cells was at least 90%.

V lost 3 bases and J lost 1 base; the stretch between them is 18 bases long. CDR1 MGHRA and CDR2 YSYEKL were looked up in the germline V gene. There are 18 amino acids in the CDR3, from cysteine to phenylalanine inclusive. CDR3 DNA only is kept here, 54 bases in frame from base 1. The data are from a study of CD8 T cells in Susac syndrome (dated by TCRdb to the late 2010s). A note on the overall study: Whether CD8+ T cell activation and differentiation in Susac syndrome was antigen driven was tested using repertoire sequencing. The clonality of the CD8+ T cell repertoire was compared across about a dozen healthy donors, some 14 Susac syndrome patients and fewer than 16 multiple sclerosis patients.

Results and caveats for the whole study, not just this receptor: The number of individuals in the TCR sequencing and HLA analysis was acknowledged as relatively small.

RNA was extracted with the RNeasy kit and 0.5 to 1 ug was reverse transcribed using random hexamers. TCR beta CDR3 regions were amplified with the immunoSEQ multiplex PCR assay covering 54 Vbeta and 13 Jbeta segments. PCR amplification bias was corrected using a synthetic template baseline for primer optimization and computational correction. In the paper's pipeline: Reads were annotated to V, D and J genes according to IMGT and were analyzed with immunoSEQ Analyzer, with only productive sequences retained. Clonality was calculated as one minus the Shannon entropy normalized by log2 of the number of productive unique sequences. For each patient and control, public and private clones were evaluated among the 100 most prevalent clones. Clones were defined as Susac-specific when absent from the healthy and MS cohorts, from about 1,100 published viral clones and from other ImmuneACCESS disease sequences. The raw public reads went through TCRdb reprocessing: fastp at Q25, MiXCR clone calling, in-frame beta chains kept. Every distinct CDR3 protein forms one entry, paired with its most common genes and DNA. TCRdb, rather than the study authors, made the V and J calls. The sample profile shows 400,000 to 550,000 distinct CDR3 sequences; 75% to 90% of them were found once. Approximately 0.12% of the sample goes to the ten largest clones.

The material sequenced was CD8+ T cells from PBMCs. The rearrangement combines TRBV4-1 with TRBJ2-2, with the D gene not clear enough to name. This TCR derives from a human donor with multiple sclerosis. The sequenced DNA is TGCGCCAGCAGCCACGACAAGACGGGTTCATTGAACACCGGGGAGCTGTTTTTT. Translated, this gives CASSHDKTGSLNTGELFF.